This T cell receptor (beta chain) was retrieved from a study of blood T cell repertoires in COVID-19. On the study more broadly: Whether acute or convalescent, the COVID-19 samples came from the United States, Italy and Spain. From T cells, B-cell-depleted T cells, or PBMCs came the material, which was cDNA or gDNA.

Authors' analysis steps: How many nucleated cells were present was estimated from reference gene primer amplification. This table comes from immunoSEQ multiplex PCR, and its TCRdb copy is limited to in-frame clones, with some not included. V, J and clone size are taken as reported in that table, and D and trimming were inferred from the DNA itself. This sample has about 20,000 clones; around 86% occur once, and the top ten carry roughly 9.7%. The CDR3 totals 15 residues. The V gene lost 3 bases and the J gene lost 6 bases, with 15 bases spanning the gap. Germline CDR1 MRHNA, CDR2 SNTAGT. This chain uses TRBV6-4 with TRBJ2-1; D is unresolved. Sequenced: peripheral blood. This receptor was taken from a human donor in a cohort sampled during active COVID-19. The CDR3 protein is CASSEGPLTANEQFF. In nucleotides, the CDR3 is TGTGCCAGCAGTGAGGGCCCCCTGACCGCCAATGAGCAGTTCTTC.